Listed below are T cell receptor beta chains from one sample, sequenced in a study of OX40 agonist ivuxolimab in advanced cancers. Only in-frame clones appear in the TCRdb table, and some are missing; sequencing was by immunoSEQ multiplex PCR. The sample contains 130,000 or so clones, 90% to 95% of which appear only once. The sample here was CD4+ or CD8+ T cells sorted from blood, taken in a trial of the OX40 agonist ivuxolimab. These receptors came from an adult with an advanced solid tumor such as melanoma, head and neck, liver or kidney cancer. CDR3s include the opening cysteine and the closing phenylalanine or tryptophan. D genes are given only for firm matches. Clone size, where shown, is once, few, many, or a class for clones that have expanded.

v_call	d_call	cdr3_length	j_call	clone_size	cdr3_nt	cdr3_aa
TRBV5-1	TRBD2	16	TRBJ2-2	NA	TGCGCCAGCAGCTTGGTAGCGGGGGGGAACACCGGGGAGCTGTTTTTT	CASSLVAGGNTGELFF
TRBV7-3	NA	14	TRBJ2-2	NA	TGTGCCAGCAGCCCCTCGGTTAATCCCGGGGAGCTGTTTTTT	CASSPSVNPGELFF
TRBV6-5	NA	15	TRBJ1-5	NA	TGTGCCAGCAGTCAGGACAGAGAGATCAATCAGCCCCAGCATTTT	CASSQDREINQPQHF
TRBV7-3	NA	15	TRBJ2-2	NA	TGTGCCAGCAGCGCAAACAGGGTAAACACCGGGGAGCTGTTTTTT	CASSANRVNTGELFF
TRBV25-1	NA	15	TRBJ2-1	NA	TGTGCCAGCAGTCAAACCAGGGTTGACAACAATGAGCAGTTCTTC	CASSQTRVDNNEQFF
TRBV27	NA	15	TRBJ2-7	NA	TGTGCCAGCAGTGTCAGTTCGACAGGTAATTACGAGCAGTACTTC	CASSVSSTGNYEQYF
TRBV28	NA	14	TRBJ1-5	NA	TGTGCCAGCAGTTTATTCGCCGGCAATCAGCCCCAGCATTTT	CASSLFAGNQPQHF
TRBV4-1	TRBD2	16	TRBJ2-5	NA	TGCGCCAGCAGCCACGTTACTAGCGGGGGGCAAGAGACCCAGTACTTC	CASSHVTSGGQETQYF
TRBV7-2	TRBD2	16	TRBJ2-4	NA	TGTGCCAGCAGCTTTACTAGCGGGGGGTCCAAAAACATTCAGTACTTC	CASSFTSGGSKNIQYF
TRBV9	TRBD2	16	TRBJ2-5	NA	TGTGCCAGCAGCGTCGGCGGGGGTAGAGTCCAAGAGACCCAGTACTTC	CASSVGGGRVQETQYF
TRBV28	NA	11	TRBJ2-7	NA	TGTGCCAGCAGTCCCCGGGCCGAGCAGTACTTC	CASSPRAEQYF
TRBV18	NA	13	TRBJ2-1	NA	TGTGCCAGCTCACCACCGATCGATCTTGAGCAGTTCTTC	CASSPPIDLEQFF
TRBV5-5	NA	15	TRBJ1-5	NA	TGTGCCAGCAGCCGGGATATAGACAGCAATCAGCCCCAGCATTTT	CASSRDIDSNQPQHF
TRBV7-2	TRBD2	16	TRBJ2-3	NA	TGTGCCAGCAGCCTCGGAGCGGGGCTCCGGGGGGATACGCAGTATTTT	CASSLGAGLRGDTQYF
TRBV28	TRBD1	14	TRBJ1-3	once	TGTGCCAGCAGTTTGTCTCCAGGGGGGAACACCATATATTTT	CASSLSPGGNTIYF
TRBV30	NA	14	TRBJ1-2	NA	TGTGCCTGGAGCCGGGACCGTCCTAACTATGGCTACACCTTC	CAWSRDRPNYGYTF
TRBV9	NA	14	TRBJ2-1	NA	TGTGCCAGCAGCCCCCGAGACCTCTACAATGAGCAGTTCTTC	CASSPRDLYNEQFF
TRBV7-3	TRBD2	16	TRBJ2-1	NA	TGTGCCAGCAGCCTAGCGGGGACTCAATCCTACAATGAGCAGTTCTTC	CASSLAGTQSYNEQFF
TRBV7-3	TRBD2	16	TRBJ2-3	NA	TGTGCCAGCAGCTTAACGCCGGGAGGCCACATAGATACGCAGTATTTT	CASSLTPGGHIDTQYF
TRBV28	NA	16	TRBJ1-2	NA	TGTGCCAGCAGTTTTTCAGGGATCAATAAGGGGAATGGCTACACCTTC	CASSFSGINKGNGYTF
TRBV19	NA	15	TRBJ2-6	NA	TGTGCCAGTAGTCTCGGTAGCTCTGGGGCCAACGTCCTGACTTTC	CASSLGSSGANVLTF
TRBV9	NA	13	TRBJ1-2	NA	TGTGCCAGCAGTCGGCAGACGGAATATGGCTACACCTTC	CASSRQTEYGYTF
TRBV18	NA	13	TRBJ2-2	NA	TGTGCCAGCTCACCACCGTCGGTCGGGGAGCTGTTTTTT	CASSPPSVGELFF
TRBV7-2	NA	15	TRBJ2-7	NA	TGTGCCAGCAGCTTAGTAGTACAAAGAACCTACGAGCAGTACTTC	CASSLVVQRTYEQYF
TRBV18	TRBD2	14	TRBJ2-5	NA	TGTGCCAGCTCGGCCCAAGCGGGAGAGGGGACCCAGTACTTC	CASSAQAGEGTQYF
TRBV11-2	TRBD2	15	TRBJ2-1	NA	TGTGCCAGCAGCACGACTAGCGGGACATACAATGAGCAGTTCTTC	CASSTTSGTYNEQFF
TRBV10-3	NA	13	TRBJ2-1	NA	TGTGCCATCAGTTTAGACAGGTTAGGGGAGCAGTTCTTC	CAISLDRLGEQFF
TRBV28	NA	14	TRBJ1-1	NA	TGTGCCAGCAGTCACGGGAGTTGGAACACTGAAGCTTTCTTT	CASSHGSWNTEAFF
TRBV27	TRBD1	17	TRBJ1-4	NA	TGTGCCAGCAGCTCCCTTATCGACAGGGCTGATGGCGAAAAACTGTTTTTT	CASSSLIDRADGEKLFF
TRBV11-3	NA	15	TRBJ2-2	NA	TGTGCCAGCAGCTCCGTGTCGGGAGAAACCGGGGAGCTGTTTTTT	CASSSVSGETGELFF
TRBV6-5	NA	13	TRBJ1-1	NA	TGTGCCAGCAGTTATTCACGCACCGGTGAAGCTTTCTTT	CASSYSRTGEAFF
TRBV7-2	NA	15	TRBJ1-4	NA	TGTGCCAGCAGCTTTGGCCCGGGCAACAATGAAAAACTGTTTTTT	CASSFGPGNNEKLFF
TRBV5-1	NA	16	TRBJ1-1	NA	TGCGCCAGCAGCTTGGCTAGTCCGGCAGGGAAGACTGAAGCTTTCTTT	CASSLASPAGKTEAFF
TRBV5-4	NA	14	TRBJ2-5	once	TGTGCCAGCACCCCCGGGGGTAGGGGAGAGACCCAGTACTTC	CASTPGGRGETQYF
TRBV5-4	NA	13	TRBJ2-4	once	TGTGCCAGCAGCTCGCAGGACCGTGACATTCAGTACTTC	CASSSQDRDIQYF
TRBV18	NA	15	TRBJ1-1	NA	TGTGCCAGCTCACCATTACCAGGGATGTACACTGAAGCTTTCTTT	CASSPLPGMYTEAFF
TRBV12-5	TRBD1	15	TRBJ2-3	NA	TGTGCTAGTGGTTTTCGGGACAGGCTCACAGATACGCAGTATTTT	CASGFRDRLTDTQYF
TRBV2	NA	15	TRBJ1-5	NA	TGTGCCAGCAGTGAATCGGGTTATAGCAATCAGCCCCAGCATTTT	CASSESGYSNQPQHF
TRBV7-2	TRBD2	15	TRBJ2-7	NA	TGTGCCAGCAGCCCATCTAGCGGGAGGGTCTACGAGCAGTACTTC	CASSPSSGRVYEQYF
TRBV25-1	NA	11	TRBJ1-4	NA	TGTGCCAGCAGTGAATTGAGGTGGCTGTTTTTT	CASSELRWLFF
TRBV6-6	NA	15	TRBJ1-1	NA	TGTGCCAGCAGTTACTCACGGGTCGTGAACACTGAAGCTTTCTTT	CASSYSRVVNTEAFF
TRBV5-4	NA	15	TRBJ1-1	NA	TGTGCCAGCAGCCCGGTTGGGGGGCAGAACACTGAAGCTTTCTTT	CASSPVGGQNTEAFF
TRBV2	NA	13	TRBJ1-3	NA	TGTGCCAGCCGGACTTCCCCTGGAAACACCATATATTTT	CASRTSPGNTIYF
TRBV7-9	TRBD2	16	TRBJ2-2	NA	TGTGCCAGCACCCTGGGGGCTAGCGGGGACACCGGGGAGCTGTTTTTT	CASTLGASGDTGELFF
TRBV7-2	NA	14	TRBJ2-7	NA	TGTGCCAGCAGCTTAGATACGGGGCCCTACGAGCAGTACTTC	CASSLDTGPYEQYF
TRBV18	TRBD1	15	TRBJ1-1	NA	TGTGCCAGCTCACTCTCGGCGACAGGGGTTACTGAAGCTTTCTTT	CASSLSATGVTEAFF
TRBV6-6	NA	16	TRBJ1-3	NA	TGTGCCAGCAGTTACGGGGGCCGAGGAACTGGAAACACCATATATTTT	CASSYGGRGTGNTIYF
TRBV7-6	TRBD1	16	TRBJ1-1	NA	TGTGCCAGCAGCTCCCTAGGGACAGGGATGAACACTGAAGCTTTCTTT	CASSSLGTGMNTEAFF
TRBV6-6	TRBD2	15	TRBJ2-4	NA	TGTGCCAGCAGTTACTCGGGGGGGGCCAAAAACATTCAGTACTTC	CASSYSGGAKNIQYF
TRBV10-2	NA	14	TRBJ1-2	NA	TGCGCCAGCAGTGAGTATCTGGGTAGGAACGGCTACACCTTC	CASSEYLGRNGYTF
TRBV18	NA	14	TRBJ1-1	NA	TGTGCCAGCTCACCGAACAGGGAGGTCGCGGTAGCTTTCTTT	CASSPNREVAVAFF
TRBV18	NA	14	TRBJ2-2	NA	TGTGCCAGCTCACAACTTACTAACACCGGGGAGCTGTTTTTT	CASSQLTNTGELFF
TRBV28	TRBD1	16	TRBJ2-7	once	TGTGCCAGCAGTCTTGCCGCCGGGACAGGGTCCTACGAGCAGTACTTC	CASSLAAGTGSYEQYF